Listed below are T cell receptor beta chains from one sample, sequenced in a study of spatial heterogeneity in lung cancer. TCRdb recomputed calls from the 5' RACE reads with MiXCR, one row per CDR3 protein. The sample includes under 150,000 distinct CDR3 sequences, more than 9% of them seen just once. The starting material was PBMCs, obtained at follow-up. Source of these receptors: a male donor with early-stage non-small cell lung cancer. Both conserved end residues are trimmed from each CDR3.

>TRBV27|12
ASNPTGSGTEAF
>TRBV10-2|13
ASSETGYIAYEQY
>TRBV28|13
ASSPPGGTNYEQY
>TRBV7-8|13
ASSLVAGTTYEQY
>TRBV9|13
ASSVVPGEGYGYT
>TRBV6-5|12
ASSYDPKNYGYT
>TRBV7-2|11
ASRLSSGEKLF
>TRBV30|11
AWTTQSNEKLF
>TRBV6-1|16
ATISGTGTMISYNEQF
>TRBV28|15
ASSGYWGETNTGELF
>TRBV28|12
ASSSTGVNEKLF
>TRBV4-3|13
ASSPQRGGIDTQY
>TRBV20-1|10
SPPPRLYGYT
>TRBV11-2|10
ASRGSNYEQY
>TRBV5-1|13
ASSPSGTTYNEQF
>TRBV10-2|17
ASSDQLEGSGGPEETQY
>TRBV7-8|13
ASSNSRVATDTQY
>TRBV15|15
ATSLEAGEISNQPQH
>TRBV5-1|12
ASSLPGSTDTQY
>TRBV12-3/TRBV12-4|11
ASSTGKGNTIY
>TRBV3-1|14
ASSQRWAGQKETQY
>TRBV7-2|13
ASSPSPGTGGKAF
>TRBV24-1|14
ATSEGTAGGTDTQY
>TRBV14|19
ASSQAPTGWYRRTYNSPLH
>TRBV28|11
ASWVGENTEAF
>TRBV24-1|16
ATSVGRGLGYTNEKLF
>TRBV28|11
ASSSRLTTEAF
>TRBV2|11
ASSDQYNSPLH
>TRBV20-1|10
SAREGGQGYT
>TRBV18|13
ASSPITGRGNTIY
>TRBV11-2|13
ASSLAGDNWETQY
>TRBV7-2|12
ASSSGRVQGGYT
>TRBV13|9
ASSSGQKQF
>TRBV7-9|12
ASSRTGGGTEAF
>TRBV7-2|12
ASSLSRGNGELF
>TRBV4-3|14
ASSHTPGPTNYGYT
>TRBV6-1|14
ASSEAGAGGAYEQY
>TRBV28|16
ASSPLPLTGGFAYEQY
>TRBV20-1|13
SARPLGRYQETQY
>TRBV5-1|12
ASSLASSGNEQF
>TRBV7-2|12
ASSSPLKSSPLH
>TRBV10-3|13
AISGTGNSNQPQH
>TRBV4-3|12
ASSQDVPGLIQY
>TRBV11-2|13
ASSLVPGGRGIQY
>TRBV6-5|12
ASSYFSGSETQY
>TRBV12-3/TRBV12-4|17
ASSLATSTGRSFTDTQY
>TRBV20-1|13
SASQRQYHTGELF
>TRBV16|13
ASSQWSGYEDTQY
>TRBV27|14
ASSPQRGGSSDTQY